A selection of T cell receptor beta chains follows, all from one sample in a study of blood T cell repertoires in COVID-19. Assay: immunoSEQ multiplex PCR; the TCRdb copy retains only in-frame clones and omits some. The repertoire holds approximately 130,000 clones, with 70% to 90% as singletons. The specimen sequenced was peripheral blood. The receptors come from a human donor in a cohort sampled during active COVID-19. Both conserved end residues are part of each CDR3. The order of the fields is CDR3 protein, CDR3 DNA, J gene, clone size, V gene, D gene. The D gene is left open where the match is weak. Size is omitted from some rows. Given values are once, few, many or a class for expanded clones.

CASSWGQSNTEAFF	TGTGCCAGCAGCTGGGGACAGTCGAACACTGAAGCTTTCTTT	TRBJ1-1	once	TRBV11-2	TRBD1
CASSQPQEATNEKLFF	TGCGCCAGCAGCCAACCTCAGGAAGCAACTAATGAAAAACTGTTTTTT	TRBJ1-4	NA	TRBV4-1	NA
CASSSAMGASGEKLFF	TGTGCCAGCAGTTCCGCCATGGGGGCGTCAGGGGAAAAACTGTTTTTT	TRBJ1-4	NA	TRBV6-2/TRBV6-3	NA
CASSGTGDYGYTF	TGTGCCAGCAGCGGGACAGGCGACTATGGCTACACCTTC	TRBJ1-2	NA	TRBV9	TRBD1
CASSDPGQGDQPQHF	TGTGCCAGCAGTGACCCTGGACAGGGGGATCAGCCCCAGCATTTT	TRBJ1-5	NA	TRBV6-1	TRBD1
CASSQGLLAADTQYF	TGCGCCAGCAGCCAAGGGTTACTAGCGGCAGATACGCAGTATTTT	TRBJ2-3	NA	TRBV4-1	TRBD2
CASSFYLGTGGVTEAFF	TGTGCCAGCAGCTTCTACCTCGGGACAGGGGGCGTCACTGAAGCTTTCTTT	TRBJ1-1	once	TRBV11-2	TRBD1
CASSAAGRSSSGNTIYF	TGTGCCAGCAGTGCGGCGGGACGCAGCTCCTCTGGAAACACCATATATTTT	TRBJ1-3	once	TRBV6-1	NA
CASSVGPPGLAGNEQFF	TGTGCCAGCAGCGTAGGACCTCCGGGACTAGCGGGGAATGAGCAGTTCTTC	TRBJ2-1	once	TRBV9	TRBD2
CASSADRPYNSPLHF	TGTGCCAGCAGTGCGGACAGGCCTTATAATTCACCCCTCCACTTT	TRBJ1-6	NA	TRBV2	TRBD1
CATSETRAGTQYF	TGTGCCACCAGCGAGACTAGGGCAGGGACCCAGTACTTC	TRBJ2-5	NA	TRBV15	NA
CASSLEGTGATDTQYF	TGCGCCAGCAGCTTGGAAGGGACAGGGGCAACAGATACGCAGTATTTT	TRBJ2-3	NA	TRBV5-1	TRBD1
CASSLRGSEKLFF	TGTGCCAGCAGTTTAAGGGGGAGTGAAAAACTGTTTTTT	TRBJ1-4	NA	TRBV12-3/TRBV12-4	NA
CASSLRLAGASHNEQFF	TGTGCTAGCAGCTTGCGGCTAGCGGGGGCAAGTCACAATGAGCAGTTCTTC	TRBJ2-1	NA	TRBV7-7	TRBD2
CASALAGLQETQYF	TGTGCCTCCGCTTTAGCGGGCCTCCAAGAGACCCAGTACTTC	TRBJ2-5	once	TRBV30	TRBD2
CASSDGQRREKLFF	TGTGCCAGCAGTGACGGTCAGCGCCGTGAAAAACTGTTTTTT	TRBJ1-4	NA	TRBV6-1	NA
CASSSNGGGFDGYTF	TGTGCCAGCAGCTCCAACGGGGGAGGGTTTGATGGCTACACCTTC	TRBJ1-2	NA	TRBV5-4	NA
CASSPEAGEETQYF	TGTGCCAGCAGTCCCGAAGCGGGGGAGGAGACCCAGTACTTC	TRBJ2-5	few	TRBV6-5	TRBD2
CASSPDLAGEAFF	TGTGCCAGCAGCCCCGACCTGGCGGGTGAAGCTTTCTTT	TRBJ1-1	NA	TRBV7-9	NA
CASSLRDRVGSPLHF	TGTGCCAGCAGTCTTAGGGACAGGGTGGGTTCACCCCTCCACTTT	TRBJ1-6	NA	TRBV27	TRBD1
CAFARQGRSYEQYF	TGTGCCTTCGCCCGACAGGGTCGATCCTACGAGCAGTACTTC	TRBJ2-7	NA	TRBV10-3	TRBD1
CASSQNRGFGYEQYF	TGTGCCAGCAGCCAAAACAGGGGGTTCGGTTACGAGCAGTACTTC	TRBJ2-7	few	TRBV3-1/TRBV3-2	TRBD1
CASSFFLDAGDNEQFF	TGTGCCAGCAGTTTTTTTTTGGACGCAGGGGACAATGAGCAGTTCTTC	TRBJ2-1	NA	TRBV6-5	NA
CASSPTGSGNTIYF	TGTGCCAGTAGTCCTACAGGGTCTGGAAACACCATATATTTT	TRBJ1-3	few	TRBV19	NA
CSVGGGGNSYEQYF	TGCAGCGTTGGTGGCGGGGGTAATTCCTACGAGCAGTACTTC	TRBJ2-7	once	TRBV29-1	TRBD2
CASSLVRAIEQFF	TGTGCCAGCAGCTTAGTCAGAGCGATTGAGCAGTTCTTC	TRBJ2-1	NA	TRBV11-2	NA
CASNREPGTDTQYF	TGCGCCAGCAACCGGGAGCCGGGGACGGATACGCAGTATTTT	TRBJ2-3	NA	TRBV5-1	NA
CASSLAIAGGSYEQYF	TGTGCCAGCAGCTTAGCTATAGCGGGGGGGTCCTACGAGCAGTACTTC	TRBJ2-7	NA	TRBV7-9	TRBD2
CASSQYHEQFF	TGTGCCAGCAGCCAGTATCATGAGCAGTTCTTC	TRBJ2-1	NA	TRBV3-1/TRBV3-2	NA
CASSGGGSGNTIYF	TGTGCCAGCAGCGGCGGAGGTTCTGGAAACACCATATATTTT	TRBJ1-3	NA	TRBV6-5	NA
CASGWGLAGGPISNEQFF	TGTGCCAGCGGTTGGGGACTAGCGGGGGGGCCAATCAGCAATGAGCAGTTCTTC	TRBJ2-1	NA	TRBV19	TRBD2
CASSPRQAHNTEAFF	TGTGCCAGCAGCCCCAGACAGGCGCATAACACTGAAGCTTTCTTT	TRBJ1-1	few	TRBV3-1/TRBV3-2	NA
CASSYPRSGAYNEQFF	TGTGCCAGCAGTTACCCACGGAGCGGGGCCTACAATGAGCAGTTCTTC	TRBJ2-1	NA	TRBV6-6	TRBD2
CASSFTEAGEKLFF	TGTGCCAGCAGCTTTACGGAGGCAGGTGAAAAACTGTTTTTT	TRBJ1-4	NA	TRBV3-1/TRBV3-2	NA
CASSQGLAGGLKRSYEQYF	TGTGCCAGCAGCCAAGGACTAGCGGGGGGGCTTAAGCGGTCCTACGAGCAGTACTTC	TRBJ2-7	NA	TRBV3-1/TRBV3-2	TRBD2
CAWNRDRGTEAFF	TGTGCCTGGAACCGGGACAGGGGCACTGAAGCTTTCTTT	TRBJ1-1	NA	TRBV30	TRBD1
CASSRGYEQFF	TGTGCCAGCTCAAGGGGGTATGAGCAGTTCTTC	TRBJ2-1	NA	TRBV18	NA
CASSQGANSPLHF	TGTGCCAGCAGCCAAGGGGCCAATTCACCCCTCCACTTT	TRBJ1-6	NA	TRBV3-1/TRBV3-2	NA
CAWSGRTLISGANVLTF	TGTGCCTGGAGTGGGAGGACTTTAATCTCTGGGGCCAACGTCCTGACTTTC	TRBJ2-6	NA	TRBV30	NA
CASSLVLRVGETQYF	TGTGCCAGCAGCTTAGTGCTGCGGGTAGGAGAGACCCAGTACTTC	TRBJ2-5	NA	TRBV7-8	NA
CASRPGQGVYGYTF	TGTGCCAGCAGACCCGGACAGGGGGTTTATGGCTACACCTTC	TRBJ1-2	NA	TRBV7-9	TRBD1
CASSLSGGYGYTF	TGTGCCAGCAGCTTGTCCGGGGGCTATGGCTACACCTTC	TRBJ1-2	NA	TRBV5-6	NA
CASSLGGAAGTDTQYF	TGTGCCAGCAGCCTCGGGGGGGCGGCTGGCACAGATACGCAGTATTTT	TRBJ2-3	NA	TRBV5-4	TRBD2
CASSTRQGNTEAFF	TGTGCCAGCAGCACCCGACAGGGAAACACTGAAGCTTTCTTT	TRBJ1-1	NA	TRBV7-8	TRBD1
CASSYGDGRGAFF	TGTGCCAGCAGTTACGGTGATGGGCGGGGAGCTTTCTTT	TRBJ1-1	NA	TRBV6-5	NA
CAVTRWTGYGSSYNSPLHF	TGTGCCGTGACTAGGTGGACAGGGTATGGGAGCTCCTATAATTCACCCCTCCACTTT	TRBJ1-6	NA	TRBV30	TRBD1
CASSLTLGQGTGEDTQYF	TGTGCCAGCAGCTTGACTTTGGGACAGGGGACTGGGGAAGATACGCAGTATTTT	TRBJ2-3	NA	TRBV5-6	TRBD1
CASSLTSGGFYEQYF	TGTGCCAGCAGTTTAACTAGCGGGGGGTTCTACGAGCAGTACTTC	TRBJ2-7	few	TRBV5-6	TRBD2
CASSQLAGAPPDTQYF	TGCGCCAGCAGCCAGCTAGCGGGGGCCCCCCCAGATACGCAGTATTTT	TRBJ2-3	NA	TRBV4-1	TRBD2
CAISERLAVDTQYF	TGTGCCATCAGTGAAAGGTTAGCAGTAGATACGCAGTATTTT	TRBJ2-3	NA	TRBV10-3	NA
CALRSDRAKQYF	TGTGCCCTAAGATCTGACAGGGCGAAGCAGTACTTC	TRBJ2-7	NA	TRBV30	TRBD1
CASSPKGGAGPYEQYF	TGTGCCAGCAGCCCTAAAGGCGGGGCTGGACCCTACGAGCAGTACTTC	TRBJ2-7	NA	TRBV4-2	NA
CASRGGGPRFSYGYTF	TGTGCCAGCAGGGGCGGGGGACCCCGTTTCAGCTATGGCTACACCTTC	TRBJ1-2	NA	TRBV27	NA
CASSLVGRGINEQFF	TGTGCCAGCAGCTTAGTTGGGCGGGGGATCAATGAGCAGTTCTTC	TRBJ2-1	NA	TRBV7-9	TRBD2